This T cell receptor beta chain emerged from a study of tumor-infiltrating lymphocytes in primary liver carcinoma. Study background: Cases comprised patients with primary liver carcinoma who received surgical resection. Stage T1-T3 N0M0 tumors measured about 4.2 to 11 cm at most.

The blood RNA (from unsorted whole blood) was obtained, and germline DNA was also extracted. Concerning this clonotype: Its specificity is not known. Possible read error: a much larger clone is one base away. The CDR3 end shows no conserved phenylalanine or tryptophan, and so a read error is likely.

Starting material of about 450 ng total RNA yielded TCR beta cDNA via a constant-region primer. Slightly modified ARM-PCR with three nested multiplex PCR rounds yielded TCR beta libraries. TCRdb ran MiXCR on the multiplex PCR reads and lists one entry per CDR3 protein. Found here are hundreds of thousands of distinct CDR3 sequences, roughly 60% of them singletons; the top ten hold approximately 9.4%. Study results and limitations: In tumor-adjacent and tumor-blood pairs, overlap was lower than in tumor region pairs.

Material: peripheral blood. This TCR came from a middle-aged man with primary liver carcinoma and hepatitis B virus infection.

CDR3 nucleotide sequence: TGTGCCAGCAGTACAGGACAGGGACCTTACGAGCAGTACTCC. This encodes CASSTGQGPYEQYS. This chain connects TRBV12-3 or TRBV12-4 to TRBJ2-7; TRBD1 matches at 8 bases. The CDR3 runs 14 residues. Trimming cost V 5 bases and J 4 bases; bases outside gene matches: 7.